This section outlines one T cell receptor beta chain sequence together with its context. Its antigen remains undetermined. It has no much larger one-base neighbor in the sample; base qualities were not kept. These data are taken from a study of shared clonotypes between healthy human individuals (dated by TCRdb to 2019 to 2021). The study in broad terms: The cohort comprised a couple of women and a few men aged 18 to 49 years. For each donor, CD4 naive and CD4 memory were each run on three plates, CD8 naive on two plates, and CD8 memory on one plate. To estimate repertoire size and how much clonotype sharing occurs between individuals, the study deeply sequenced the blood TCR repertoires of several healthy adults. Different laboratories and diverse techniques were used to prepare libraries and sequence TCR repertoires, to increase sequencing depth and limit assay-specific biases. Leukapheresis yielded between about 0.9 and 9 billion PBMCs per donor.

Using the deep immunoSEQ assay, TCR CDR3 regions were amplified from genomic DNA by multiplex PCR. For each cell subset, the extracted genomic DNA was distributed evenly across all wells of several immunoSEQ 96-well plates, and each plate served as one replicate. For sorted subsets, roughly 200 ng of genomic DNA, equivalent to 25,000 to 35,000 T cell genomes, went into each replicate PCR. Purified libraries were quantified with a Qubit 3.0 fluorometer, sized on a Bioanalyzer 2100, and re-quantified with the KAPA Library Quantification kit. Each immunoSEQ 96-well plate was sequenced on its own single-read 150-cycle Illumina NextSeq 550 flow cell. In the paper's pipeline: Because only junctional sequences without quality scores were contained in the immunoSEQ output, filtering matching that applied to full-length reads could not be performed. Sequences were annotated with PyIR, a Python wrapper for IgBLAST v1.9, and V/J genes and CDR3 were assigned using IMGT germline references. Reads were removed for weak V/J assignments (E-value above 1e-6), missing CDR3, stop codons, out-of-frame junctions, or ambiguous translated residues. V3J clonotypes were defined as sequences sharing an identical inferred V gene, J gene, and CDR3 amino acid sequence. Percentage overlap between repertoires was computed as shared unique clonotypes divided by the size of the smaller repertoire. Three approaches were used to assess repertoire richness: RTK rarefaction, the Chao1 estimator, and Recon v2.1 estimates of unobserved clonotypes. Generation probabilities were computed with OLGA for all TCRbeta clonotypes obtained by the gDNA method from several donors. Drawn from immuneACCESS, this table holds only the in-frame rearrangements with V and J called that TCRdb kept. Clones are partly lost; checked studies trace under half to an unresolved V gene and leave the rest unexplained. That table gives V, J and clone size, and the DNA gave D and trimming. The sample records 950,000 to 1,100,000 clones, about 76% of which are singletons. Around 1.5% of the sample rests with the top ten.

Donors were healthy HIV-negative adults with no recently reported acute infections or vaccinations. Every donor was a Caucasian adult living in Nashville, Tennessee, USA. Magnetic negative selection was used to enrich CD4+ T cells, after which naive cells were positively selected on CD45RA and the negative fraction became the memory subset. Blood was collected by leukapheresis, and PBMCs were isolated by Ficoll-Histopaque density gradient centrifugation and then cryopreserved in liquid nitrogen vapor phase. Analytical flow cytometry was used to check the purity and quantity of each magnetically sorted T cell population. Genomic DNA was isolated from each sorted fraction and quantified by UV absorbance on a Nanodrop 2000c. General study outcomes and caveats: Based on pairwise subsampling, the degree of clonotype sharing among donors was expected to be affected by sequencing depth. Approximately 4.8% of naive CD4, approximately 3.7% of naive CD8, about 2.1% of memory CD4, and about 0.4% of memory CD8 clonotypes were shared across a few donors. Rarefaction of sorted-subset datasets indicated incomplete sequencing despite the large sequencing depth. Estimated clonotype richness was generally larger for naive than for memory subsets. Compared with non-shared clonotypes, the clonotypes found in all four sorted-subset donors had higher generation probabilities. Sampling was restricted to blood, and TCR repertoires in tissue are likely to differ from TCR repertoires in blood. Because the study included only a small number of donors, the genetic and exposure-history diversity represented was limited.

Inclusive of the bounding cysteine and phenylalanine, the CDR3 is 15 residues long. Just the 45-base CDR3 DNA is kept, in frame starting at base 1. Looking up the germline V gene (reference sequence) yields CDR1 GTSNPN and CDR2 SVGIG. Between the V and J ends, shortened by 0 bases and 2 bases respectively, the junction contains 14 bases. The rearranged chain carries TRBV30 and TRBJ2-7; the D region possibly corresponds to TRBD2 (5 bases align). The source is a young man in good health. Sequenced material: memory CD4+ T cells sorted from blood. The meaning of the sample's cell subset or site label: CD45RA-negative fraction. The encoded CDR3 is CAWSVRSGPTYEQYF. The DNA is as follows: TGTGCCTGGAGTGTACGAAGCGGACCTACCTACGAGCAGTACTTC.